Given below is one T cell receptor beta chain in context. In the original workflow: Reference gene primer amplification gave nucleated cell count estimates. Produced via immunoSEQ multiplex PCR; TCRdb's table is partial and in-frame only. D and trimming come from the DNA, and the V and J calls and clone size come from that table. The sample includes approximately 150,000 clones, 82% of them seen just once. This specimen comes from a study of blood T cell repertoires in COVID-19. Study summary: Acute and convalescent COVID-19 samples came from the United States, Italy and Spain. PBMCs, B-cell-depleted T cells, or T cells provided the cDNA or gDNA that made up the material.

The germline gives CDR1 SGHNT, CDR2 YYREEE (reference sequence). This CDR3 is built from 15 residues. The junction had 5 bases not matched to a gene; V was cut back by 0 bases and J by 4 bases. Sequencing was done on a sample of peripheral blood. This TCR came from a woman between 65 and 79 years old with acute or convalescent COVID-19. The chain carries TRBV5-4 and TRBJ2-3; 7 positions match TRBD2. The CDR3 sequence is CASSLGGRAADTQYF. In nucleotides, the CDR3 is TGTGCCAGCAGCTTGGGCGGGAGAGCGGCAGATACGCAGTATTTT.